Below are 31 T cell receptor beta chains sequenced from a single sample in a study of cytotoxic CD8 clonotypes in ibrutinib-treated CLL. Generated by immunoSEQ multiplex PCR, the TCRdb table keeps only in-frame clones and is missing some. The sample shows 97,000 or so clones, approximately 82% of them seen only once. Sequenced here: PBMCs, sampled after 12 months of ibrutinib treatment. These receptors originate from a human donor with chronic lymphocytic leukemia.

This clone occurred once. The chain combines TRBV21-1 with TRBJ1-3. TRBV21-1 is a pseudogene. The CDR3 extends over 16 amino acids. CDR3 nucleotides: TGTGCCAGCAGCAAACAGAGTCAGAAAGTAGAAAACACCATATATTTT. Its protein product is CASSKQSQKVENTIYF.

CDR3 region: CASSLVVNAGNTIYF. CDR3 nucleotide sequence: TGTGCCAGCAGCTTAGTCGTGAATGCTGGAAACACCATATATTTT. V usage is TRBV7-2 and J usage is TRBJ1-3; no firm D call. This CDR3 is 15 amino acids long. Trimming pared 1 base from V and 2 bases from J, leaving 9 bases between. CDR1 is SGHTA, CDR2 FQGNSA, per germline.

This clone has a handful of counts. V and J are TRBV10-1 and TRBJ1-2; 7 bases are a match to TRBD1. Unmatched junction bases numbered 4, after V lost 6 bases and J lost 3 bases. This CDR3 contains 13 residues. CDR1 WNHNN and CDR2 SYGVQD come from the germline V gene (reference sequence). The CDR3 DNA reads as TGCGCCAGCAGCGAGGGGGCAGACTATGGCTACACCTTC. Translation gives CASSEGADYGYTF.

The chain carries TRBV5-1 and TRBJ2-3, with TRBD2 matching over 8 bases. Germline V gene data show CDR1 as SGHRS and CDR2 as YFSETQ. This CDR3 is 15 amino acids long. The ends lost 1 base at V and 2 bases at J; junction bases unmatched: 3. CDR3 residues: CASSLQRGPTDTQYF. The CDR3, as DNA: TGCGCCAGCAGCTTGCAGCGGGGGCCCACAGATACGCAGTATTTT.

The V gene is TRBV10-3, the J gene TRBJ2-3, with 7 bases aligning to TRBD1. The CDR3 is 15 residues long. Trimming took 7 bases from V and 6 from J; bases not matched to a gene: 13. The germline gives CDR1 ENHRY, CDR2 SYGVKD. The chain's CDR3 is CAIKGTGEAEDTQYF. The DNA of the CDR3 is TGTGCCATCAAGGGTACAGGGGAAGCTGAGGATACGCAGTATTTT.

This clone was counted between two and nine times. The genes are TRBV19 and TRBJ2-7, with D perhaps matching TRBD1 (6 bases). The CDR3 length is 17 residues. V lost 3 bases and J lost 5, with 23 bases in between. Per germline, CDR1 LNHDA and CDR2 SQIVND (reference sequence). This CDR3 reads CASSIRASQGRLNEQYF. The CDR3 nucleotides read TGTGCCAGTAGTATCCGCGCATCGCAGGGGCGTTTGAACGAGCAGTACTTC.

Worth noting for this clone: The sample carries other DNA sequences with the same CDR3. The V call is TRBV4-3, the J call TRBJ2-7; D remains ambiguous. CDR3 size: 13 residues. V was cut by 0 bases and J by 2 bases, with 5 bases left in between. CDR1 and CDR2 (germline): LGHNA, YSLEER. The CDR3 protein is CASSQDRTYEQYF. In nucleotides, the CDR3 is TGCGCCAGCAGCCAAGATAGGACCTACGAGCAGTACTTC.

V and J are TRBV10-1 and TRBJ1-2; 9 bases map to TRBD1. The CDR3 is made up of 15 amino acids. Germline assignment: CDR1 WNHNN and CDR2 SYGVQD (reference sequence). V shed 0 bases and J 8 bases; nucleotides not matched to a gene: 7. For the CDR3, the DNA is TGCGCCAGCAGTGAGTCCTTGACAGGGGGAGACGGCTACACCTTC. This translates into CASSESLTGGDGYTF.

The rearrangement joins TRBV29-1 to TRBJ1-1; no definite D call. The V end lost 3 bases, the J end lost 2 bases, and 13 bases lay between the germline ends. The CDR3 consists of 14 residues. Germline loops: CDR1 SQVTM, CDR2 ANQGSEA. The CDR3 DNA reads TGCAGCGTTGATTCCCAGACCCTTAACACTGAAGCTTTCTTT. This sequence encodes CSVDSQTLNTEAFF.

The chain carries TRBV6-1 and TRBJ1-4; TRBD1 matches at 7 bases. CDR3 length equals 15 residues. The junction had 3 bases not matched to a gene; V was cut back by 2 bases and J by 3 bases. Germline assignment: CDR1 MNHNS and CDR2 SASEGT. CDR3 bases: TGTGCCAGCAGTGAACGAGGACAGGCTAATGAAAAACTGTTTTTT. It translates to CASSERGQANEKLFF.

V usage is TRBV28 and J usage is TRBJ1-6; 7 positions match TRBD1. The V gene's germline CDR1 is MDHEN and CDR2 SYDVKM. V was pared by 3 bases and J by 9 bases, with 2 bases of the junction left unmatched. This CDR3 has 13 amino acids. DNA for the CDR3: TGTGCCAGCAGTTTTACAGGGGTTTCACCCCTCCACTTT. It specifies CASSFTGVSPLHF.

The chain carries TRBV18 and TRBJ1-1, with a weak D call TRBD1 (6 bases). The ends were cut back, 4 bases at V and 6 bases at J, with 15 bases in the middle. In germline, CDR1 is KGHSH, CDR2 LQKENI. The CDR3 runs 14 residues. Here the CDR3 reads CASSRIDRTAEAFF. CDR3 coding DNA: TGTGCCAGCTCACGGATTGACAGGACAGCTGAAGCTTTCTTT.

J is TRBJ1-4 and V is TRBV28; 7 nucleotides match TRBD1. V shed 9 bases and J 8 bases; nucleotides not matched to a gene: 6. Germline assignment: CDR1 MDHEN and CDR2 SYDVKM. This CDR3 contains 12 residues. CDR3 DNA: TGTGCCAGTTCAGGGGGGAGAGAAAAACTGTTTTTT. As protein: CASSGGREKLFF.

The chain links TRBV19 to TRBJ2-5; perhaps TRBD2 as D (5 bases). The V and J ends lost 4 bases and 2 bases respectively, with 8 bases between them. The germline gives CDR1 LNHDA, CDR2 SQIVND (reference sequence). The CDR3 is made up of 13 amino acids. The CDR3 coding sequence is TGTGCCAGTAGTACCGGACTGCAAGAGACCCAGTACTTC. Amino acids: CASSTGLQETQYF.

The CDR3 spells CASSQDRENQPQHF. In DNA form, the CDR3 reads TGCGCCAGCAGCCAAGACCGAGAAAATCAGCCCCAGCATTTT. The J gene is TRBJ1-5, the V gene TRBV4-1; D is unresolved. With 0 bases removed from V and 4 bases from J, the gap between germline ends came to 7 bases. The CDR3 length is 14 residues. CDR1 MGHRA and CDR2 YSYEKL come from the germline V gene.

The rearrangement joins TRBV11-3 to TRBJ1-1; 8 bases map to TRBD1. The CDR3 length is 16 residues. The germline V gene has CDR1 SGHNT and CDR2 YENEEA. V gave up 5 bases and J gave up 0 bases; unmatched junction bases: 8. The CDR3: CASSAQGGNMNTEAFF. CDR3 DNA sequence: TGTGCCAGCAGCGCACAGGGGGGGAATATGAACACTGAAGCTTTCTTT.

The CDR3 nucleotides are TGTGCCAGTAGGCCTGGACAGTACGGGAGGGAGACCCAGTACTTC. This sequence encodes CASRPGQYGRETQYF. The rearrangement joins TRBV19 to TRBJ2-5, with D perhaps TRBD2 (7 bases). The length of the CDR3 is 15 residues. The germline V and J ends were trimmed by 6 bases and 5 bases, with 19 bases remaining between them. Germline CDR1 and CDR2: LNHDA and SQIVND (reference sequence).

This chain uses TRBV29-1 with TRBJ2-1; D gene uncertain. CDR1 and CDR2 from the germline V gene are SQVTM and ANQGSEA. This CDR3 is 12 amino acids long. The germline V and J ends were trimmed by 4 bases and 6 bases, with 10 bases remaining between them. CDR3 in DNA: TGCAGCGTTGGTCCGTCGGCCAATGAGCAGTTCTTC. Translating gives CSVGPSANEQFF.

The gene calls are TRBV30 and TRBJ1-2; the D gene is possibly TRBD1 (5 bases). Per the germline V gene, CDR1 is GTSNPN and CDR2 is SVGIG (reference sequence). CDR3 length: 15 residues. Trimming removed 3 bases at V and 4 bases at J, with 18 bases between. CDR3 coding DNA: TGTGCCTGGAGGATCCCAGGGAAGTTGGGCTATGGCTACACCTTC. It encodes CAWRIPGKLGYGYTF.

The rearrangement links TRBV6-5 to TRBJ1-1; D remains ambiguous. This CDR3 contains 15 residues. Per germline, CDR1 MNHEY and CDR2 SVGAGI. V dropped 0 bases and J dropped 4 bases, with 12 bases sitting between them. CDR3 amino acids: CASSYSRDLVTEAFF. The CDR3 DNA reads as TGTGCCAGCAGTTACTCTCGGGATTTGGTCACTGAAGCTTTCTTT.

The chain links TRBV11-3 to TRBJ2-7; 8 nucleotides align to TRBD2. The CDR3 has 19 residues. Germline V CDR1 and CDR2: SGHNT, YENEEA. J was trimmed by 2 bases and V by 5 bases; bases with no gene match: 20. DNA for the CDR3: TGTGCCAGCAGCCCCTCACCCGGGATGGCGGGGGGCCTTACCTACGAGCAGTACTTC. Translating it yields CASSPSPGMAGGLTYEQYF.

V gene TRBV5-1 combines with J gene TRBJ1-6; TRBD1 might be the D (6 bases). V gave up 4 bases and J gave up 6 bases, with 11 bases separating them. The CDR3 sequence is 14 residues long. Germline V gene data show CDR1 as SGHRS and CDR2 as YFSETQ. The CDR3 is CASSQQGGNSPLHF. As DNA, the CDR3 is TGCGCCAGCAGCCAACAGGGAGGTAATTCACCCCTCCACTTT.

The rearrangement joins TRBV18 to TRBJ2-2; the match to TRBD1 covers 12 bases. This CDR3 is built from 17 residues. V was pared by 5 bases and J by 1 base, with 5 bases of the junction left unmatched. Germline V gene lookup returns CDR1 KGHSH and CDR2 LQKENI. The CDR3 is CASSTGTGGENTGELFF. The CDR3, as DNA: TGTGCCAGCTCAACCGGGACAGGGGGCGAGAACACCGGGGAGCTGTTTTTT. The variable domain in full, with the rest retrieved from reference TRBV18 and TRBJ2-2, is NAGVMQNPRHLVRRRGQEARLRCSPMKGHSHVYWYRQLPEEGLKFMVYLQKENIIDESGMPKERFSAEFPKEGPSILRIQQVVRGDSAAYFCASSTGTGGENTGELFFGEGSRLTVL.

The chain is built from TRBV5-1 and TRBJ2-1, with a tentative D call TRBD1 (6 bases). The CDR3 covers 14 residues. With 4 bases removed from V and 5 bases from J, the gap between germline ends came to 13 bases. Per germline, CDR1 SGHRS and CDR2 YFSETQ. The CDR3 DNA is TGCGCCAGCAGCCCCCAGGGGTCGAACAATGAGCAGTTCTTC. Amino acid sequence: CASSPQGSNNEQFF.

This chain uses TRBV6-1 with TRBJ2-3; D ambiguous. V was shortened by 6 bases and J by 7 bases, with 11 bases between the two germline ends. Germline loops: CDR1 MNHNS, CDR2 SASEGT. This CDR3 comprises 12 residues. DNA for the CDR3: TGTGCCAGCAGACAAGGGCTAAATACGCAGTATTTT. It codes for CASRQGLNTQYF.

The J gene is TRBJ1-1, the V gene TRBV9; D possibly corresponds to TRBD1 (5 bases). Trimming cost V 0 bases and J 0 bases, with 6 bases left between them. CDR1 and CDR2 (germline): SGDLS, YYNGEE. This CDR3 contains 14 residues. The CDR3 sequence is CASSVEGMNTEAFF. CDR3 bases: TGTGCCAGCAGCGTAGAGGGGATGAACACTGAAGCTTTCTTT.

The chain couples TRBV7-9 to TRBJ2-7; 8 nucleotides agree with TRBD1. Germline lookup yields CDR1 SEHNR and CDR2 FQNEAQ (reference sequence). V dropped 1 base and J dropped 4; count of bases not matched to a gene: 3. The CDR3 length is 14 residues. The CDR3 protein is CASSLGQGFYEQYF. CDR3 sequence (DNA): TGTGCCAGCAGCTTAGGACAGGGGTTTTACGAGCAGTACTTC. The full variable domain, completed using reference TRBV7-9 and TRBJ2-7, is DTGVSQNPRHKITKRGQNVTFRCDPISEHNRLYWYRQTLGQGPEFLTYFQNEAQLEKSRLLSDRFSAERPKGSFSTLEIQRTEQGDSAMYLCASSLGQGFYEQYFGPGTRLTVT.

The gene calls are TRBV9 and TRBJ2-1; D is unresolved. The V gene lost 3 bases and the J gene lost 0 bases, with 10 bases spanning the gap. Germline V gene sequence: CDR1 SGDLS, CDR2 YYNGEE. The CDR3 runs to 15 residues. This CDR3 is CASSGYGSSYNEQFF. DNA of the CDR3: TGTGCCAGCAGCGGGTACGGAAGCTCCTACAATGAGCAGTTCTTC.

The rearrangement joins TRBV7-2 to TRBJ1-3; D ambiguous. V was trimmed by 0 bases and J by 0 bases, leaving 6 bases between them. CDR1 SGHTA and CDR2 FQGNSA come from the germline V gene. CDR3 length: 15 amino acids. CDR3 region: CASSLAHGSGNTIYF. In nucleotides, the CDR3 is TGTGCCAGCAGCTTAGCGCACGGCTCTGGAAACACCATATATTTT.

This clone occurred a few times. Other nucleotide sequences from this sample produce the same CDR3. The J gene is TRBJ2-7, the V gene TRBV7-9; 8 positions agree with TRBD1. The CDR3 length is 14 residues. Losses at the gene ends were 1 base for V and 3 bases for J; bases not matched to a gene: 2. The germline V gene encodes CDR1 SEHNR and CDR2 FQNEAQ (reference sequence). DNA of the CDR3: TGTGCCAGCAGCTTAGGAGGGACAGGCTACGAGCAGTACTTC. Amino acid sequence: CASSLGGTGYEQYF.

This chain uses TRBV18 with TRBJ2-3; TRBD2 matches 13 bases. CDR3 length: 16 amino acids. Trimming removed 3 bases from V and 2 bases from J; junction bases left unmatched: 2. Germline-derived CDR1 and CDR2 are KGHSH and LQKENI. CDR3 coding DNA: TGTGCCAGCTCACCGGGACTAGCGGGGATCACAGATACGCAGTATTTT. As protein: CASSPGLAGITDTQYF. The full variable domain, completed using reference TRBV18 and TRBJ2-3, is NAGVMQNPRHLVRRRGQEARLRCSPMKGHSHVYWYRQLPEEGLKFMVYLQKENIIDESGMPKERFSAEFPKEGPSILRIQQVVRGDSAAYFCASSPGLAGITDTQYFGPGTRLTVL.